Sequencing of this T cell receptor beta chain was carried out in a study of T cell responses to AZD1222 COVID-19 vaccine. Study observations and caveats: The donor group comprised mostly white British people and more females; the analysis possibly underestimated clonal diversity.

Comment on this clone: Its antigen is unidentified.

Sequenced by immunoSEQ multiplex PCR; TCRdb stores in-frame clones only, minus some. The table has some 170,000 clones, 90% seen once. This CDR3 contains 16 residues. Looked up from germline, CDR1 is MNHEY and CDR2 is SVGAGI. Between the trimmed V and J ends, which lost 0 bases and 0 bases, there was a span of 8 bases. The TCR originated in an adult who received the MenACWY meningococcal vaccine as a control. The sequenced sample was peripheral blood, obtained 28 days after the second dose of the MenACWY control vaccine. The chain links TRBV6-5 to TRBJ2-2; D is ambiguous. The DNA for the CDR3 is TGTGCCAGCAGTTACTCCGGGCAGGCGAACACCGGGGAGCTGTTTTTT. It encodes CASSYSGQANTGELFF.